This TCR beta chain was observed in a study of blood T cell repertoires in COVID-19. Whole-study context: The United States, Italy and Spain were the sources of the acute and convalescent COVID-19 samples. From T cells, B-cell-depleted T cells, or PBMCs came the material, which was cDNA or gDNA.

Profiled with immunoSEQ multiplex PCR; TCRdb holds only in-frame clones, not every one. This table holds 27,000 or so clones, approximately 88% found once. CDR3 length: 15 residues. Germline CDR1 and CDR2: SEHNR and FQNEAQ (reference sequence). V lost 5 bases to trimming and J lost 3 bases, with 16 bases between them. This sequence joins TRBV7-9 and TRBJ1-2, with D possibly matching TRBD1 (6 bases). Input material: peripheral blood. The source is a man aged 65 to 85 with active COVID-19. DNA for the CDR3: TGTGCCAGCAGCCGACCCATGGGGGCGGACTATGGCTACACCTTC. Its translation is CASSRPMGADYGYTF. The complete variable domain, with remaining parts taken from reference TRBV7-9 and TRBJ1-2, reads DTGVSQNPRHKITKRGQNVTFRCDPISEHNRLYWYRQTLGQGPEFLTYFQNEAQLEKSRLLSDRFSAERPKGSFSTLEIQRTEQGDSAMYLCASSRPMGADYGYTFGSGTRLTVV.